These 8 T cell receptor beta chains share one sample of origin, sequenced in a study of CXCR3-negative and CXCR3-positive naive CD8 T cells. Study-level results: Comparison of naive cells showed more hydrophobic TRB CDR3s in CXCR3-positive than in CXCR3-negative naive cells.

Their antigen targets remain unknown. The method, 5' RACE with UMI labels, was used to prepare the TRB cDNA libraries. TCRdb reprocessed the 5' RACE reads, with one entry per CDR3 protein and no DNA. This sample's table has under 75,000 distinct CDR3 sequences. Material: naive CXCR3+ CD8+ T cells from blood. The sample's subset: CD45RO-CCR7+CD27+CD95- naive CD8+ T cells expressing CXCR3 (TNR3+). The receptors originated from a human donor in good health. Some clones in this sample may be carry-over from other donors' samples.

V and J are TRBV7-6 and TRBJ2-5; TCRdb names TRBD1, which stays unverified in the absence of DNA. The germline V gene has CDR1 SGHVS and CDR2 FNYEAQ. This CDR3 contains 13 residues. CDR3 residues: CASSPGTEETQYF.

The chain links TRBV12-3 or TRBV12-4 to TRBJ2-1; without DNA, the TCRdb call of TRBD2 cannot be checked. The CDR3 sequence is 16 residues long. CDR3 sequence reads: CASSGVGLAGGQEQFF.

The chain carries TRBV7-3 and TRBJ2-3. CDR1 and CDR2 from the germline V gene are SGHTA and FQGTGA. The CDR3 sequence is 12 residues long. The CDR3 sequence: CASSPNTDTQYF.

The CDR3 reads CASSQKGQGFCTGELFF. This rearrangement joins TRBV23-1 to TRBJ2-2; the TCRdb call, TRBD1, lacks DNA for checking. TRBV23-1 is classed as an ORF, of uncertain function. This CDR3 is 17 amino acids long.

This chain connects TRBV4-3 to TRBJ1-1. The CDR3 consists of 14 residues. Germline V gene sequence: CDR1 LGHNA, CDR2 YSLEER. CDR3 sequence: CASSQDRLGTEAFF.

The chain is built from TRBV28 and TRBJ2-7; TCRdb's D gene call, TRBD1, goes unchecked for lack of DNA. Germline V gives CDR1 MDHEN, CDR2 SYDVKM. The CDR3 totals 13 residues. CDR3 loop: CASSWLGGVEQYF.

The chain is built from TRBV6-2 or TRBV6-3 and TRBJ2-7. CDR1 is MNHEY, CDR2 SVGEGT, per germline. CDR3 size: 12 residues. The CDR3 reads CAIGFFNDEQYF.

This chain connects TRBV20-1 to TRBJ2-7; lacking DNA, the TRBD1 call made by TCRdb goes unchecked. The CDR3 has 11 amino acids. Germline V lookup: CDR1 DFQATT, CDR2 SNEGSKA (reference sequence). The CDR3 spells CSATTGTGQYF.